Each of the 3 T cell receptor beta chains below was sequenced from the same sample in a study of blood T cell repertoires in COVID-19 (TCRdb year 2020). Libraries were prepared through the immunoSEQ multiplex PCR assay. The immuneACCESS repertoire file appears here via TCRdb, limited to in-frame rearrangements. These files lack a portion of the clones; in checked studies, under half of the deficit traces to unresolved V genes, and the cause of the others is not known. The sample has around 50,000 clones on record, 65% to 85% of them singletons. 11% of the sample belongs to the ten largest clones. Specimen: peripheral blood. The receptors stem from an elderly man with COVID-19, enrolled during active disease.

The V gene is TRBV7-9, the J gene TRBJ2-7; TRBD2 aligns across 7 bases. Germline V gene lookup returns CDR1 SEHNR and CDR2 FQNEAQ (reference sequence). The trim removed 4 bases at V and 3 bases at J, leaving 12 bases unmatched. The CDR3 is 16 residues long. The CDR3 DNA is TGTGCCAGCAGCTCCCCCCTCGGACTAGAGCTCTACGAGCAGTACGTC. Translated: CASSSPLGLELYEQYV.

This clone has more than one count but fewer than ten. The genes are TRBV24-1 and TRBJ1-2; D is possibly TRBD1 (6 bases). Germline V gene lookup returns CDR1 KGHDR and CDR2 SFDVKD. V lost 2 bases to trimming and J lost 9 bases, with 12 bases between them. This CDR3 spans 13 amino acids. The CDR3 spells CATSDSGTRSYTF. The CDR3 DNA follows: TGTGCCACCAGTGATTCCGGGACAAGGAGCTACACCTTC.

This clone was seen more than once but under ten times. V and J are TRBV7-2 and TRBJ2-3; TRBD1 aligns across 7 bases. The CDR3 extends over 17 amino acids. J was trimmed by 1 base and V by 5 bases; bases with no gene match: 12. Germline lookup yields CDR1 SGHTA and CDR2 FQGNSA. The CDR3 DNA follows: TGTGCCAGCAGCACCCCGACAGGGTCGGGTCGCACAGATACGCAGTATTTT. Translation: CASSTPTGSGRTDTQYF.